A single sample gave rise to the 7 T cell receptor beta chains below, sequenced in a study of blood T cell repertoires in COVID-19. Repertoires were generated with immunoSEQ multiplex PCR, while TCRdb's copy carries only in-frame clones and drops some. The sample carries just over 65,000 clones, about 90% recorded once. The sequenced sample was peripheral blood. These receptors originate from a man aged 55 to 70 with acute or convalescent COVID-19.

The chain combines TRBV21-1 with TRBJ1-4. TRBV21-1 is flagged as a pseudogene. CDR3 length: 14 amino acids. The CDR3 region has the DNA TGTGCCAGCAGCAAACTAGAGGGCGGGAGAAAACTGTTTTTT. Translation: CASSKLEGGRKLFF.

The rearrangement uses TRBV30 and TRBJ2-2, with unresolved D. The length of the CDR3 is 13 residues. The V end lost 1 base, the J end lost 1 base, and 4 bases lay between the germline ends. Germline V gene lookup returns CDR1 GTSNPN and CDR2 SVGIG (reference sequence). The CDR3 is CAWSAMNTGELFF. In DNA form, the CDR3 reads TGTGCCTGGAGTGCAATGAACACCGGGGAGCTGTTTTTT.

CDR3 residues: CASSPRDRDVYGYTF. The CDR3 DNA follows: TGTGCCAGCAGCCCCAGGGACAGGGATGTGTATGGCTACACCTTC. The chain employs TRBV7-9 and TRBJ1-2; 9 bases line up with TRBD1. This CDR3 has 15 residues. V shed 5 bases, J shed 5 bases, and the junction held 9 bases outside the gene matches. The V gene's germline CDR1 is SEHNR and CDR2 FQNEAQ (reference sequence).

This clone was found once. The rearrangement links TRBV7-2 to TRBJ1-4, with no clear D. This CDR3 comprises 15 residues. The V gene's germline CDR1 is SGHTA and CDR2 FQGNSA. V lost 2 bases, J lost 5 bases, and 12 bases lay in between. CDR3 sequence (DNA): TGTGCCAGCAGCTTATGGCACAGTTTAAATGAAAAACTGTTTTTT. Its translation is CASSLWHSLNEKLFF.

CDR3 amino acids: CATSDPREGGSNQPQHF. Here the CDR3 DNA reads TGTGCCACCAGTGATCCGAGAGAGGGAGGGAGCAATCAGCCCCAGCATTTT. V is TRBV24-1 and J is TRBJ1-5; D gene uncertain. Trimming left V 3 bases short and J 1 base short, with 15 bases between. The CDR3 length is 17 residues. The V gene's germline CDR1 is KGHDR and CDR2 SFDVKD.

This rearrangement joins TRBV12-5 to TRBJ1-2, with 10 nucleotides matching TRBD1. The CDR3 is 15 amino acids. J lost 3 bases, V lost 3 bases, and 4 bases had no gene match. CDR1 is LGHNT and CDR2 is FRNRAP in the germline V gene. The DNA of the CDR3 is TGTGCTAGTGGTTTTAGCGGACAGGGGGACTATGGCTACACCTTC. Encoded protein: CASGFSGQGDYGYTF.

V and J are TRBV18 and TRBJ1-3, with 12 bases aligning to TRBD1. The CDR3 consists of 17 residues. Germline trimming cut 2 bases from V and 3 bases from J; bases unmatched to any gene: 5. Germline values: CDR1 KGHSH, CDR2 LQKENI. The CDR3 DNA sequence: TGTGCCAGCTCACCAGATGGGACAGGGGGCCGTGGAAACACCATATATTTT. Its protein product is CASSPDGTGGRGNTIYF.